This TCR beta chain was sequenced during a study of blood T cells in healthy people across ages. Study conclusions and caveats: Older age went with lower TCR beta diversity per million T cells, in a roughly linear way.

Next came a second PCR, run for about 6 to 12 cycles, which used a sample-barcoded 5' primer along with a J-beta primer mix. TCRdb re-called the 5' RACE reads through MiXCR, storing one row per CDR3 protein. This sample has hundreds of thousands of distinct CDR3 sequences, with around 48% found just once. All donors came from Russia, were Caucasian and healthy, and spanned ages 6 to 90. Donors gave 8 to 10 milliliters of peripheral blood apiece. The amount of total RNA extracted per sample was at least 6 micrograms. The table lists this clonotype with a few counts. Its antigen is currently unknown. The CDR3 totals 16 residues. From germline, CDR1 is SEHNR and CDR2 FQNEAQ (reference sequence).

Sequencing used blood. This chain uses TRBV7-9 with TRBJ2-4; TRBD1 matches 9 bases. The DNA end is more similar to TRBJ2-7, so the J call may be wrong. This TCR was recovered from a man aged 80 or over in good health. The CDR3 nucleotides are TGTGCCAGCAGCCCAACGGGACAGGGTGGCCACTACGAGCAGTACTTC. Protein sequence: CASSPTGQGGHYEQYF.